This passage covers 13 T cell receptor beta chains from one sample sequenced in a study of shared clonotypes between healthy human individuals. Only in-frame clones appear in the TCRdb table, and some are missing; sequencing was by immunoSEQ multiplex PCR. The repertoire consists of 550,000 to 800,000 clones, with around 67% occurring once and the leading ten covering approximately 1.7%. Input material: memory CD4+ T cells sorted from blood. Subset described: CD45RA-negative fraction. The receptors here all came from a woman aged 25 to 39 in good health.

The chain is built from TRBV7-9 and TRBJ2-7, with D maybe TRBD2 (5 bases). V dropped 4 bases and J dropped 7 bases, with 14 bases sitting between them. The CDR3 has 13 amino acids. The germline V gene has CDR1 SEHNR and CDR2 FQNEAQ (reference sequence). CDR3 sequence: CASSYGVGREQYF. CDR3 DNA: TGTGCCAGCAGCTACGGGGTGGGTCGAGAGCAGTACTTC.

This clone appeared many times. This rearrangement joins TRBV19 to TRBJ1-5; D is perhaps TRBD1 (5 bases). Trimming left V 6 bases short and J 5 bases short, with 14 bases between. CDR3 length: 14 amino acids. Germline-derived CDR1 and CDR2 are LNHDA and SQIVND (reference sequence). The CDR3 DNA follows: TGTGCCAGTAGACTCCGGGGGGAGCATCAGCCCCAGCATTTT. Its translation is CASRLRGEHQPQHF.

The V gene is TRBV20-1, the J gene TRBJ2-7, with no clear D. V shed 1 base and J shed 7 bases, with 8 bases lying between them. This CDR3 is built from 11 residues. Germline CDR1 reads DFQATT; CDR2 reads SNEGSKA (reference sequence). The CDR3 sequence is CSARVSREQYF. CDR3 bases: TGCAGTGCTAGAGTATCACGGGAGCAGTACTTC.

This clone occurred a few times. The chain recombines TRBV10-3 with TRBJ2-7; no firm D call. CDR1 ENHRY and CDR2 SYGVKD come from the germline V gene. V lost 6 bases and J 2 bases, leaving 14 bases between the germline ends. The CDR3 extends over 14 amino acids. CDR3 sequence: CAIRKADTAYEQYF. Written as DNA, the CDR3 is TGTGCCATCAGAAAAGCCGATACCGCCTACGAGCAGTACTTC.

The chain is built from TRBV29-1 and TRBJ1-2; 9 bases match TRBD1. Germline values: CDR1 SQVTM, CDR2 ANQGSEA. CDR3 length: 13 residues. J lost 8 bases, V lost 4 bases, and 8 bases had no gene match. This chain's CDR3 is CSVGGTGYKGYTF. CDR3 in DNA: TGCAGCGTTGGGGGGACAGGGTATAAGGGCTACACCTTC.

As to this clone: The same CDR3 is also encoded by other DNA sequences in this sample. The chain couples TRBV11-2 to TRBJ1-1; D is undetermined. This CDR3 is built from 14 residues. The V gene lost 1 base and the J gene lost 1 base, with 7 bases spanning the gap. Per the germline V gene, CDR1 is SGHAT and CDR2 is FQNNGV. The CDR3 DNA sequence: TGTGCCAGCAGCTTAGGCGACGGGAACACTGAAGCTTTCTTT. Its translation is CASSLGDGNTEAFF.

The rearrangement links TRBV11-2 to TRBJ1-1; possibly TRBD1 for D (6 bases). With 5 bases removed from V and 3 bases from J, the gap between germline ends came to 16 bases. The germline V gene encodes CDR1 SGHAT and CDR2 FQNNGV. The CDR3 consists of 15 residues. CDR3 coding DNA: TGTGCCAGCAGCACCCGGACAGCTCGGGACACTGAAGCTTTCTTT. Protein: CASSTRTARDTEAFF.

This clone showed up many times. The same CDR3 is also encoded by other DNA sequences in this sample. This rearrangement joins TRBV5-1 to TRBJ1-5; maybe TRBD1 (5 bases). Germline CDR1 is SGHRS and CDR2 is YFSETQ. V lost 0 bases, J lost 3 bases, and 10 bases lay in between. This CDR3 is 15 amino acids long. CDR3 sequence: CASSLGDLPNQPQHF. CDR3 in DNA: TGCGCCAGCAGCTTGGGGGACCTCCCCAATCAGCCCCAGCATTTT. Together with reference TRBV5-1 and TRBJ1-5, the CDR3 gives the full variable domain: KAGVTQTPRYLIKTRGQQVTLSCSPISGHRSVSWYQQTPGQGLQFLFEYFSETQRNKGNFPGRFSGRQFSNSRSEMNVSTLELGDSALYLCASSLGDLPNQPQHFGDGTRLSIL.

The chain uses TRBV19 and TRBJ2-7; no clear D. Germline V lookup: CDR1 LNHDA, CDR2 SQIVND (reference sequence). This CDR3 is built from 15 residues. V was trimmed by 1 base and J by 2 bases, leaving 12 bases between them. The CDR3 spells CASSIAAPVAYEQYF. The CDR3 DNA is TGTGCCAGTAGTATAGCAGCGCCAGTGGCCTACGAGCAGTACTTC.

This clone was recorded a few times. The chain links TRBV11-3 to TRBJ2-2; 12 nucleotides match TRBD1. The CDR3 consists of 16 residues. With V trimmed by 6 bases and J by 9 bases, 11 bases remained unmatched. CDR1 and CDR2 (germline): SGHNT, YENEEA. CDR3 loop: CASSPPGDRGPRELFF. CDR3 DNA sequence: TGTGCCAGCAGTCCCCCAGGGGACAGGGGGCCTAGGGAGCTGTTTTTT.

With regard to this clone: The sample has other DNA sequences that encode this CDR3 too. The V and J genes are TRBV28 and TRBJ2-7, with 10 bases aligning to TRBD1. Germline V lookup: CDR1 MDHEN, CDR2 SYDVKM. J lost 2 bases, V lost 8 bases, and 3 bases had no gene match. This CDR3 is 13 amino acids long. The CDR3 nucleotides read TGTGCCAGCTCCGGGACAGGGGCCTACGAGCAGTACTTC. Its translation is CASSGTGAYEQYF.

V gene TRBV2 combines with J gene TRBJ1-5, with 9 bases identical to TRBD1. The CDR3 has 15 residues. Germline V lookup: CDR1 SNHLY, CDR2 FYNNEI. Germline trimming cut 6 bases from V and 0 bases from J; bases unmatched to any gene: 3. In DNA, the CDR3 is TGTGCCAGCAGGGGGACAGGGCATAGCAATCAGCCCCAGCATTTT. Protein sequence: CASRGTGHSNQPQHF.

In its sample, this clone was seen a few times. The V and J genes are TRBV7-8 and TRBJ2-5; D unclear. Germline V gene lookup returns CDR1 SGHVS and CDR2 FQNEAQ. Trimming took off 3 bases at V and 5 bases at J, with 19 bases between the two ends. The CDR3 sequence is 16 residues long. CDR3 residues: CASSFRGSSRRETQYF. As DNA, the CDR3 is TGTGCCAGCAGCTTCAGAGGTTCATCGAGGCGGGAGACCCAGTACTTC.